The present T cell receptor beta chain was sequenced within a study of CD8 T cells in Susac syndrome. At the level of the study: There were five or six sequenced Susac syndrome patients with active disease and under 10 in remission. The Susac syndrome patients were therapy-naive, on corticosteroids, or on intravenous immunoglobulin alone at blood draw.

Random-hexamer reverse transcription was applied to 0.5 to 1 ug RNA. Coverage of TCR beta CDR3 amplification by immunoSEQ multiplex PCR extended to 54 Vbeta and 13 Jbeta. MiXCR was run by TCRdb on the immunoSEQ multiplex PCR reads, yielding one entry per CDR3 protein. The sample shows 130,000 or so distinct CDR3 sequences, nearly 96% of them seen only once. This CDR3 has 15 residues. Trimming cost V 4 bases and J 4 bases; bases outside gene matches: 7. From germline, CDR1 is SGHTA and CDR2 FQGNSA. The TCR comes from a human donor with Susac syndrome. The chain carries TRBV7-2 and TRBJ2-1, with 7 bases lining up with TRBD2. Material for sequencing was CD4+ T cells from PBMCs. This CDR3 is CASSSSGTGYNEQFF. DNA for the CDR3: TGTGCCAGCAGCTCGAGCGGGACTGGGTACAATGAGCAGTTCTTC.